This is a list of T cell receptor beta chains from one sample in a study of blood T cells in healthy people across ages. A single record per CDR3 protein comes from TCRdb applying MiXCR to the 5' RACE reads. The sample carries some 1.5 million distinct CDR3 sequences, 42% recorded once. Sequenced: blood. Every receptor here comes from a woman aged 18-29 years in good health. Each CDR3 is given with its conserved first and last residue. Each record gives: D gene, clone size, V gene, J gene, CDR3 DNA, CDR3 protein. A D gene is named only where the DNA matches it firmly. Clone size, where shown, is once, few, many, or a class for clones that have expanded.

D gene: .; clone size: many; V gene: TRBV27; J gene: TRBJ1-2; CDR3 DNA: TGTGCCAGCAGTTTCAGGGGCGGCTATGGCTACACCTTC; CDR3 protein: CASSFRGGYGYTF
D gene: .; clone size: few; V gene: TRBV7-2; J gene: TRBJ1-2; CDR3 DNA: TGTGCCAGCAGCTTAGACGCAGGGCCCTATGGCTACACCTTC; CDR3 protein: CASSLDAGPYGYTF
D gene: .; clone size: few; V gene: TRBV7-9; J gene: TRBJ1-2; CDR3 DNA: TGTGCCAGCAGCTTTTCCTCTACAGCTAACTATGGCTACACCTTC; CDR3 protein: CASSFSSTANYGYTF
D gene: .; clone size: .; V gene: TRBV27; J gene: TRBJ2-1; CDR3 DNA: TGTGCCTCCTGGGGCGGAGCAAGCTCCTACAATGAGCAGTTCTTC; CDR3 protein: CASWGGASSYNEQFF
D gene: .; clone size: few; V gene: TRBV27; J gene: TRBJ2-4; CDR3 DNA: TGTGCCAGCAGTTTGGGTCAGGGGGGGAACATTCAGTACTTC; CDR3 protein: CASSLGQGGNIQYF
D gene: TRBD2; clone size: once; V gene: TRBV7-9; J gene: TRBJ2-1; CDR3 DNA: TGTGCCAGCAGCCCGGGACTAGGCCGGGATGAGCAGTTCTTC; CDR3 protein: CASSPGLGRDEQFF
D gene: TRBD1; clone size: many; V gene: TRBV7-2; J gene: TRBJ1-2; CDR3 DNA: TGTGCCAGCAGTCCAACAGGGGCCAACTATGGCTACACCTTC; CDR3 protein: CASSPTGANYGYTF
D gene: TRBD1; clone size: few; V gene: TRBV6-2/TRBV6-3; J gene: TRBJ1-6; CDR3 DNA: TGTGCCAGCAGTTACGGGACAGGGGACGGCAGGAGTATCCCAGCGACCTATAATTCACCCCTCCACTTT; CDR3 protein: CASSYGTGDGRSIPATYNSPLHF
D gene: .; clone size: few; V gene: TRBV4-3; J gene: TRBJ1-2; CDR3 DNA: TGCGCCAGCAGCCAACAGCCCGCTTTAGGCTACACCTTC; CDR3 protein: CASSQQPALGYTF
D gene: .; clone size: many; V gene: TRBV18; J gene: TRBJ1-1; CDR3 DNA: TGTGCCAGCTCACCAATAGGACAACGGAGGACTGAAGCTTTCTTT; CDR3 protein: CASSPIGQRRTEAFF
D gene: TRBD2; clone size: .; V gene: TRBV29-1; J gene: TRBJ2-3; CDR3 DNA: TGCAGCGTTGAAGAAATGCTAGCGGGGGCTATCACAGATACGCAGTATTTT; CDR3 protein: CSVEEMLAGAITDTQYF
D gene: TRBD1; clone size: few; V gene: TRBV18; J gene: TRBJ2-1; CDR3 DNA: TGTGCCAGCTCACCACGGGGACAGGACTTTAACAATGAGCAGTTCTTC; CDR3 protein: CASSPRGQDFNNEQFF
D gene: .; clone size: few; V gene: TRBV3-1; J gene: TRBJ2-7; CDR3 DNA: TGTGCCAGCAGCGTCGTAGCGGCCCACGAGCAGTACTTC; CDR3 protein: CASSVVAAHEQYF
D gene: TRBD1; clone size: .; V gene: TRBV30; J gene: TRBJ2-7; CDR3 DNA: TGTGCCTGGAGCCACGGGACAGGGGGCTCCGAGCAGTACTTC; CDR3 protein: CAWSHGTGGSEQYF
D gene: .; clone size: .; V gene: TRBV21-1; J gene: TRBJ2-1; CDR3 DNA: TGTGCCAGCAGCAAAGCGCTCGCAGCGGGGAGCTACAATGAGCAGTTCTTC; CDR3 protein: CASSKALAAGSYNEQFF
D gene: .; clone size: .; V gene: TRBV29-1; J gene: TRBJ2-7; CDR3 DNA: TGCAGCGTTGCAGGGGATGCCTACAATGAGCAGTACTTC; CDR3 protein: CSVAGDAYNEQYF
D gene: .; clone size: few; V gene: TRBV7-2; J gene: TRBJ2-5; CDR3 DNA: TGTGCCAGCAGCTTTGAGTTCCTACAAGAGACCCAGTACTTC; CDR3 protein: CASSFEFLQETQYF
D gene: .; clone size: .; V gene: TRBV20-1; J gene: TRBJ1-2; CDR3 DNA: TGCAGTGCTAGAGATCCCGGGCAGGGCCTACGAAATGGCTACACCTTC; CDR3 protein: CSARDPGQGLRNGYTF
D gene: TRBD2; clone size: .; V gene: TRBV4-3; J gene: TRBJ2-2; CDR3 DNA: TGCGCCAACCCGTGCGGGGGCACCGGGGAGCTGTTTTTT; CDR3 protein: CANPCGGTGELFF
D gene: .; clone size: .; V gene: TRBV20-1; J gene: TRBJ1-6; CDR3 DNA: TGCAGTGCTACTAAGGATTTTCCTAATTCACCCCTCCACTTT; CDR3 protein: CSATKDFPNSPLHF
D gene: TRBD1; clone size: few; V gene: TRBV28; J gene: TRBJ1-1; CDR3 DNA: TGTGCCAGCAGTTCCTCCGGGACAGGGAACACTGAAGCTTTCTTT; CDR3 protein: CASSSSGTGNTEAFF
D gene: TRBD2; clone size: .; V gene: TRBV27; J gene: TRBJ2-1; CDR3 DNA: TGTGCCAGCAGTTTCCCGGGAGGTTTTGAGCGGTTCTTC; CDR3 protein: CASSFPGGFERFF
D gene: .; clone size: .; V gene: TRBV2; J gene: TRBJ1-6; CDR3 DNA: TGTACCAGCAGTCAGAACGGGAATTCACCCCTCCACTTT; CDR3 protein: CTSSQNGNSPLHF
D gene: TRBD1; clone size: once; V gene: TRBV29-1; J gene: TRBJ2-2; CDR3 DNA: TGCAGCGGGACAGGGGGGATGAACACCGGGGAGCTGTTTTTT; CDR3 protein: CSGTGGMNTGELFF